This record covers a single T cell receptor beta chain. Original processing methods: Estimation of nucleated cell counts was performed using reference gene primer amplification. Some clones are missing from TCRdb's copy, which holds only in-frame ones; the method was immunoSEQ multiplex PCR. D and trimming come from the DNA, and the V and J calls and clone size come from that table. The sample lists about 180,000 clones, 80% to 90% occurring once. The entry originates in a study of blood T cell repertoires in COVID-19. The source is a man in his 70s with active or convalescent COVID-19. The material sequenced was peripheral blood.

CDR3 in amino acids: CASSSGGVTDTQYF. CDR3 nucleotide sequence: TGTGCCAGCAGTAGCGGAGGAGTCACAGATACGCAGTATTTT. The chain employs TRBV28 and TRBJ2-3; D might be TRBD2 (5 bases). Germline V gene data show CDR1 as MDHEN and CDR2 as SYDVKM. Trimming stripped 5 bases from V and 2 bases from J, with 11 bases between. The CDR3 covers 14 residues.